The 28 T cell receptor beta chains listed next were all sequenced from one sample in a study of spatial heterogeneity in lung cancer. A single record per CDR3 protein comes from TCRdb applying MiXCR to the 5' RACE reads. This sample carries tens of thousands of distinct CDR3 sequences, about 6.3% of them seen once, and the ten largest clones take roughly 14%. This sample's time point: sample taken at primary tumor resection. The source was PBMCs, collected at surgery. Receptors originate from a female donor with early-stage non-small cell lung cancer.

This clonotype was observed a handful of times. The DNA for the CDR3 is TGTGCCAGCAGTAGCGGGAGGAATACGCAGTATTTT. Residues: CASSSGRNTQYF. The V and J genes are TRBV13 and TRBJ2-3; 10 bases match TRBD2. The CDR3 has 12 amino acids. Trimming cost V 6 bases and J 7 bases; bases outside gene matches: 1. In germline, CDR1 is PRHDT, CDR2 FYEKMQ (reference sequence).

This clonotype was detected only a few times. The rearrangement uses TRBV7-8 and TRBJ1-5; 10 bases are a match to TRBD1. The CDR3 spans 18 residues. Germline V gives CDR1 SGHVS, CDR2 FQNEAQ. Trimming at V came to 5 bases and at J to 0 bases, leaving 10 bases not matched to a gene. CDR3 in DNA: TGTGCCAGCAGCGCCCGGGACAGGGGACTTAATAGCAATCAGCCCCAGCATTTT. It is translated as CASSARDRGLNSNQPQHF.

V usage is TRBV2 and J usage is TRBJ1-4; D is undetermined. CDR3 size: 12 residues. Deletions cut 2 bases from V and 8 bases from J, with 6 bases between. Germline loops: CDR1 SNHLY, CDR2 FYNNEI. The CDR3 loop reads CASSELQEKLFF. CDR3 sequence (DNA): TGTGCCAGCAGTGAACTACAAGAAAAACTGTTTTTT.

This clonotype was seen only a few times. This sequence joins TRBV3-1 and TRBJ2-3; D ambiguous. V lost 6 bases and J lost 4, with 8 bases in between. The CDR3 consists of 12 residues. Germline CDR1 is LGHDT and CDR2 is YNNKEL (reference sequence). In DNA, the CDR3 is TGTGCCAGCAGAGGCTACGCAGATACGCAGTATTTT. This gives the protein CASRGYADTQYF.

This rearrangement joins TRBV11-2 to TRBJ2-2; D remains ambiguous. CDR3 length: 16 amino acids. CDR1 SGHAT and CDR2 FQNNGV come from the germline V gene. V was cut by 5 bases and J by 1 base, with 14 bases left in between. The CDR3 loop is CASSQRWTGNTGELFF. The DNA of the CDR3 is TGTGCCAGCAGCCAACGCTGGACGGGGAACACCGGGGAGCTGTTTTTT.

This chain joins TRBV7-3 and TRBJ2-2; the D is unclear. This CDR3 is 13 amino acids long. From germline, CDR1 is SGHTA and CDR2 FQGTGA. V was pared by 5 bases and J by 7 bases, with 11 bases between. The CDR3 DNA sequence: TGTGCCAGCAGCATAAACAGCGTCGGGGAGCTGTTTTTT. Its translation is CASSINSVGELFF.

This clonotype was seen a handful of times. The chain carries TRBV19 and TRBJ2-5, with 7 bases lining up with TRBD2. Per the germline V gene, CDR1 is LNHDA and CDR2 is SQIVND (reference sequence). Trimming took 4 bases from V and 4 from J; bases not matched to a gene: 6. The CDR3 covers 14 residues. The CDR3 DNA reads as TGTGCCAGTAGTAAAGCGGGGAAGGGAGAGACCCAGTACTTC. This codes for CASSKAGKGETQYF.

The sample holds many counts of this clonotype. V usage is TRBV7-6 and J usage is TRBJ2-1, with 10 bases matching TRBD2. Germline assignment: CDR1 SGHVS and CDR2 FNYEAQ. The CDR3 loop spans 16 amino acids. J was trimmed by 2 bases and V by 1 base; bases with no gene match: 2. The CDR3 here is CASSLGTSGPYNEQFF. DNA for the CDR3: TGTGCCAGCAGCTTAGGGACTAGCGGACCCTACAATGAGCAGTTCTTC. Filled out from reference TRBV7-6 and TRBJ2-1, the complete variable domain reads GAGVSQSPRYKVTKRGQDVALRCDPISGHVSLYWYRQALGQGPEFLTYFNYEAQQDKSGLPNDRFSAERPEGSISTLTIQRTEQRDSAMYRCASSLGTSGPYNEQFFGPGTRLTVL.

This clonotype was found many times. This chain connects TRBV12-3 or TRBV12-4 to TRBJ1-2; D gene unclear. The CDR3 consists of 13 residues. V dropped 5 bases and J dropped 0 bases, with 7 bases sitting between them. Here the CDR3 reads CASSVGSNYGYTF. The CDR3, as DNA: TGTGCCAGCAGTGTAGGATCTAACTATGGCTACACCTTC.

This clonotype was seen at least ten times. This chain uses TRBV5-1 with TRBJ2-7; 10 nucleotides line up with TRBD2. The CDR3 loop spans 14 amino acids. The germline gives CDR1 SGHRS, CDR2 YFSETQ. J was trimmed by 6 bases and V by 2 bases; bases with no gene match: 5. The CDR3 protein is CASSLPSGSREQYF. The CDR3 DNA reads as TGCGCCAGCAGCTTACCTAGCGGGAGTCGCGAGCAGTACTTC.

This clonotype has ten or more counts. The V gene is TRBV9, the J gene TRBJ1-3; the D is unclear. Germline V lookup: CDR1 SGDLS, CDR2 YYNGEE. Trimming cost V 0 bases and J 8 bases, with 21 bases left between them. This CDR3 comprises 17 residues. This CDR3 is CASSVEAGTAWSDTIYF. Here the CDR3 DNA reads TGTGCCAGCAGCGTAGAGGCAGGCACGGCTTGGTCGGACACCATATATTTT.

This clonotype was detected many times. V gene TRBV19 combines with J gene TRBJ1-4; no clear D gene. CDR1 is LNHDA and CDR2 is SQIVND in the germline V gene (reference sequence). Trimming removed 2 bases at V and 7 bases at J, with 8 bases between. This CDR3 has 13 amino acids. CDR3 in DNA: TGTGCCAGTAGTATATCGGCAGTTGAAAAACTGTTTTTT. It specifies CASSISAVEKLFF.

J is TRBJ1-2 and V is TRBV20-1; D uncertain. CDR3 length: 13 amino acids. Germline V CDR1 and CDR2: DFQATT, SNEGSKA (reference sequence). Trimming stripped 5 bases from V and 0 bases from J, with 10 bases between. DNA of the CDR3: TGCAGTGCTTTACAGCCTTCTAACTATGGCTACACCTTC. Translating it yields CSALQPSNYGYTF.

For this clonotype: A much larger clone differs by one base, so this may be a read error. The chain joins TRBV10-3 to TRBJ1-1; the D gene is possibly TRBD1 (5 bases). Germline loops: CDR1 ENHRY, CDR2 SYGVKD. This CDR3 comprises 11 residues. Here the CDR3 DNA reads TGTGCTGGGGGTATAAACACTGAAGCTTTCTTT. It yields the protein CAGGINTEAFF.

In this sample, this clonotype turned up many times. V is TRBV5-1 and J is TRBJ1-1; unclear D gene. Looked up from germline, CDR1 is SGHRS and CDR2 is YFSETQ. Trimming pared 1 base from V and 6 bases from J, leaving 10 bases between. The CDR3 is 13 amino acids. The CDR3 sequence: CASSLQSYAEAFF. The CDR3 region has the DNA TGCGCCAGCAGCTTGCAATCCTATGCTGAAGCTTTCTTT.

This clonotype was seen repeatedly, ten times or more. The chain links TRBV28 to TRBJ1-4; D gene uncertain. The ends were cut back, 7 bases at V and 7 bases at J, with 10 bases in the middle. The CDR3 loop spans 12 amino acids. Germline V lookup: CDR1 MDHEN, CDR2 SYDVKM. The chain's CDR3 is CASTPPGEKLFF. CDR3 DNA: TGTGCCAGCACCCCCCCAGGTGAAAAACTGTTTTTT. The full variable domain, rest sourced from reference TRBV28 and TRBJ1-4, is DVKVTQSSRYLVKRTGEKVFLECVQDMDHENMFWYRQDPGLGLRLIYFSYDVKMKEKGDIPEGYSVSREKKERFSLILESASTNQTSMYLCASTPPGEKLFFGSGTQLSVL.

This clonotype was seen repeatedly, ten times or more. This chain uses TRBV15 with TRBJ1-2, with D uncertain. The germline V gene encodes CDR1 LNHNV and CDR2 YYDKDF (reference sequence). Trimming took 0 bases from V and 4 from J, leaving 9 bases between them. This CDR3 is 14 amino acids long. The CDR3 protein is CATSRDQSGYGYTF. For the CDR3, the DNA is TGTGCCACCAGCAGAGATCAGAGTGGCTATGGCTACACCTTC.

The J gene is TRBJ1-1, the V gene TRBV28; D is unclear. In germline, CDR1 is MDHEN, CDR2 SYDVKM. Trimming removed 3 bases from V and 5 bases from J, with 13 bases in between. CDR3 length: 14 amino acids. CDR3 nucleotides: TGTGCCAGCAGTTTGAAGGTTCGGCGAACTGAAGCTTTCTTT. Amino acid sequence: CASSLKVRRTEAFF.

This clonotype was observed a handful of times. The V gene is TRBV5-1, the J gene TRBJ1-5; perhaps TRBD1 as D (5 bases). V shed 0 bases and J shed 0 bases, with 22 bases lying between them. Germline-derived CDR1 and CDR2 are SGHRS and YFSETQ. This CDR3 has 20 amino acids. CDR3 nucleotide sequence: TGCGCCAGCAGCTTGGGGGAGCCGGGACGGCCGGGATATAGCAATCAGCCCCAGCATTTT. This gives the protein CASSLGEPGRPGYSNQPQHF.

This clonotype occurred many times. This sequence joins TRBV5-1 and TRBJ2-1; TRBD2 aligns across 10 bases. V shed 2 bases and J 8 bases; nucleotides not matched to a gene: 1. Germline V gene data show CDR1 as SGHRS and CDR2 as YFSETQ. The CDR3 covers 13 residues. The chain's CDR3 is CASSFLAGDEQFF. The CDR3 nucleotides read TGCGCCAGCAGCTTCCTAGCGGGAGATGAGCAGTTCTTC. Looking up the rest from reference TRBV5-1 and TRBJ2-1 gives the full variable domain: KAGVTQTPRYLIKTRGQQVTLSCSPISGHRSVSWYQQTPGQGLQFLFEYFSETQRNKGNFPGRFSGRQFSNSRSEMNVSTLELGDSALYLCASSFLAGDEQFFGPGTRLTVL.

The chain combines TRBV20-1 with TRBJ2-7; D is unclear. The length of the CDR3 is 12 residues. The germline V gene encodes CDR1 DFQATT and CDR2 SNEGSKA (reference sequence). The ends were cut back, 3 bases at V and 0 bases at J, with 6 bases in the middle. CDR3 loop: CSARISSYEQYF. The DNA for the CDR3 is TGCAGTGCTAGGATTAGCTCCTACGAGCAGTACTTC.

Only a few counts were recorded for this clonotype. CDR3 residues: CSVRLRAVTRGNQPQHF. CDR3 in DNA: TGCAGTGTCAGACTCCGGGCCGTAACGCGAGGCAATCAGCCCCAGCATTTT. This sequence joins TRBV20-1 and TRBJ1-5; no clear D gene. Germline CDR1 reads DFQATT; CDR2 reads SNEGSKA (reference sequence). Trimming stripped 7 bases from V and 2 bases from J, with 24 bases between. This CDR3 has 17 amino acids.

This clonotype has ten or more counts. This rearrangement joins TRBV6-6 to TRBJ2-7; D is perhaps TRBD1 (6 bases). Per the germline V gene, CDR1 is MNHNY and CDR2 is SVGAGI (reference sequence). CDR3 length equals 14 residues. V lost 0 bases, J lost 5 bases, and 11 bases lay in between. The CDR3 here is CASSYSAGANEQYV. For the CDR3, the DNA is TGTGCCAGCAGTTACTCTGCAGGGGCAAACGAGCAGTACGTC.

The genes are TRBV20-1 and TRBJ2-1; TRBD2 aligns across 9 bases. Germline lookup yields CDR1 DFQATT and CDR2 SNEGSKA (reference sequence). With V trimmed by 5 bases and J by 3 bases, 8 bases remained unmatched. This CDR3 region has 15 residues. The CDR3 DNA sequence: TGCAGTGCTTCCCGTAGCGGGAGTATCTACAATGAGCAGTTCTTC. This gives the protein CSASRSGSIYNEQFF.

This clonotype was detected only a few times. V is TRBV12-3 or TRBV12-4 and J is TRBJ2-7; perhaps D is TRBD1 or TRBD2 (5 bases each). The CDR3 runs to 13 residues. With 5 bases removed from V and 0 bases from J, the gap between germline ends came to 8 bases. In DNA, the CDR3 is TGTGCCAGCAGTAGGGGAGACTCCTACGAGCAGTACTTC. Its translation is CASSRGDSYEQYF.

V gene TRBV4-1 combines with J gene TRBJ1-2, with D possibly being TRBD1 (5 bases). CDR1 and CDR2 from the germline V gene are MGHRA and YSYEKL. The ends were cut back, 1 base at V and 6 bases at J, with 21 bases in the middle. The CDR3 is made up of 17 amino acids. The CDR3 region has the DNA TGCGCCAGCAGCCAAGCAAAAGACCCCCGGACAAAAAATGGCTACACCTTC. This codes for CASSQAKDPRTKNGYTF.

This clonotype was counted at least ten times. J is TRBJ1-5 and V is TRBV15; TRBD1 is a possible D gene (5 bases). The CDR3 covers 15 residues. V lost 0 bases to trimming and J lost 5 bases, with 11 bases between them. CDR1 is LNHNV and CDR2 is YYDKDF in the germline V gene (reference sequence). CDR3 sequence (DNA): TGTGCCACCAGCAGAGATCTGAGGGGCGATCAGCCCCAGCATTTT. This translates into CATSRDLRGDQPQHF.

This clonotype showed up just a few times. The V call is TRBV12-3 or TRBV12-4, the J call TRBJ2-7; TRBD2 aligns across 8 bases. The junction had 3 bases not matched to a gene; V was cut back by 5 bases and J by 6 bases. The CDR3 extends over 12 amino acids. The CDR3 nucleotides are TGTGCCAGCAGTCTTGCGGGGGGCGAGCAGTACGTC. This sequence encodes CASSLAGGEQYV.